This TCR beta chain was identified during a study of multiple sclerosis patients with progressive multifocal leukoencephalopathy. On this clone itself: Its antigen remains unidentified.

Sample time point: time of PML onset. T3 blood samples were collected at the time of PML onset. Whole-study results and caveats: PML-onset expanded TRB clones were detectable before and during natalizumab therapy.

The V and J ends lost 1 base and 3 bases, in that order; junction bases with no gene match: 0. CDR1 SGHVS and CDR2 FNYEAQ come from the germline V gene. The CDR3 loop spans 15 amino acids. TCRdb keeps only in-frame clones here, not all; method: immunoSEQ multiplex PCR. Of 30,000 or so clones listed, roughly nine tenths were seen once; the top ten hold less than 3.5%. The chain joins TRBV7-6 to TRBJ2-3; 11 bases map to TRBD2. This sequence was found in a human donor with progressive multifocal leukoencephalopathy. The starting material was PBMCs, obtained from a patient treated with natalizumab. In DNA, the CDR3 is TGTGCCAGCAGCTTAGTAGCGGGAGGGACAGATACGCAGTATTTT. Translated: CASSLVAGGTDTQYF.